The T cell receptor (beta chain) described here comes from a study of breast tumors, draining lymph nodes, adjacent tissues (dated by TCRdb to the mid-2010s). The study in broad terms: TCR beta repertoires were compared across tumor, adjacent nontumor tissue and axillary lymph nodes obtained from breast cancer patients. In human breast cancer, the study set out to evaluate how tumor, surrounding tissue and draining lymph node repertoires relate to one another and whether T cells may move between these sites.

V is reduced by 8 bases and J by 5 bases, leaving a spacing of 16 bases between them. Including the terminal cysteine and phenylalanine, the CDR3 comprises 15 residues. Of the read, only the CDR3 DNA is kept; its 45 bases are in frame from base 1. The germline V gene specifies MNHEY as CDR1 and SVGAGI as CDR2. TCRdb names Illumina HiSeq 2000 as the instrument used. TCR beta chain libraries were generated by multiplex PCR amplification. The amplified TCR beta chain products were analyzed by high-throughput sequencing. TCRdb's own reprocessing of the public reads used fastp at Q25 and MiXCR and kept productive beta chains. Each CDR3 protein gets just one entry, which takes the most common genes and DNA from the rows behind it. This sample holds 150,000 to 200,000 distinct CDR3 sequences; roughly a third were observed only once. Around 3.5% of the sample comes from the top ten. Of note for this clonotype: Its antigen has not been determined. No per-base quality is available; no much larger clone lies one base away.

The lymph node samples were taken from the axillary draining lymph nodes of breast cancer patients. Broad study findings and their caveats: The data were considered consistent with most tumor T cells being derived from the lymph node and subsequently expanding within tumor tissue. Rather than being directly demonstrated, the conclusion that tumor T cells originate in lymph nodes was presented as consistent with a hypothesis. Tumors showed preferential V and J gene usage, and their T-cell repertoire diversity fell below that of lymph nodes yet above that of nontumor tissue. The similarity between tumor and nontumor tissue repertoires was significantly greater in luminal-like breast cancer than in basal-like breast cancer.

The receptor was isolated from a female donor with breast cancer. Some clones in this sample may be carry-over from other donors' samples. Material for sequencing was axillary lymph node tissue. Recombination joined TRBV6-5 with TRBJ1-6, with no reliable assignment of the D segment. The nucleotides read TGTGCCAGCTTAGGTCCTAGCGGGGATAATTCACCCCTCCACTTT. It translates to CASLGPSGDNSPLHF.